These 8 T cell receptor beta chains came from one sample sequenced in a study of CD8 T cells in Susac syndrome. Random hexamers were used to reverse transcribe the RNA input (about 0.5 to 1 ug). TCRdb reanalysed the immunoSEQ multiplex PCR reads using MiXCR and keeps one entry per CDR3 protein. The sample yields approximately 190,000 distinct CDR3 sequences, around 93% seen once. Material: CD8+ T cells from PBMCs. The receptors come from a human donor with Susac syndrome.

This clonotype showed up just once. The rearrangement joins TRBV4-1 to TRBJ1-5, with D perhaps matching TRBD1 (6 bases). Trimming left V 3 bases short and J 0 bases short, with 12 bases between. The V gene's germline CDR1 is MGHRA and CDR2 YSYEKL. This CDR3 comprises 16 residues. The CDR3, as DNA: TGCGCCAGCAGCCAGATGACAGGTTATAGCAATCAGCCCCAGCATTTT. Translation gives CASSQMTGYSNQPQHF.

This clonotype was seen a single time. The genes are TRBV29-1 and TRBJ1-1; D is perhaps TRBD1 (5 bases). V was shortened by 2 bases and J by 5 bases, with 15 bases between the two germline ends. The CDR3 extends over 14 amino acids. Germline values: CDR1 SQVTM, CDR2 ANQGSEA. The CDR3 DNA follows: TGCAGCGTTGAAAGGGGCCCGGGGCGGACTGAAGCTTTCTTT. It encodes CSVERGPGRTEAFF. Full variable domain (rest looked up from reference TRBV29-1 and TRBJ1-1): SAVISQKPSRDICQRGTSLTIQCQVDSQVTMMFWYRQQPGQSLTLIATANQGSEATYESGFVIDKFPISRPNLTFSTLTVSNMSPEDSSIYLCSVERGPGRTEAFFGQGTRLTVV.

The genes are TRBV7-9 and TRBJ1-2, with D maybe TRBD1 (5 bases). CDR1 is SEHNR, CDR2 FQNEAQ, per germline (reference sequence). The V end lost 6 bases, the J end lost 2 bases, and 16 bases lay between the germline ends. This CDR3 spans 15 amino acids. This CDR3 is CASRPEGWGNYGYTF. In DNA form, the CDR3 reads TGTGCCAGCAGGCCCGAGGGATGGGGCAACTATGGCTACACCTTC.

DNA for the CDR3: TGTGCCAGCAGCCTTCAGCGGGAGGGGGCCTACAATGAGCAGTTCTTC. It encodes CASSLQREGAYNEQFF. The chain is built from TRBV9 and TRBJ2-1; 10 positions match TRBD2. V gave up 4 bases and J gave up 2 bases; unmatched junction bases: 6. The CDR3 has 16 amino acids. Germline CDR1 is SGDLS and CDR2 is YYNGEE.

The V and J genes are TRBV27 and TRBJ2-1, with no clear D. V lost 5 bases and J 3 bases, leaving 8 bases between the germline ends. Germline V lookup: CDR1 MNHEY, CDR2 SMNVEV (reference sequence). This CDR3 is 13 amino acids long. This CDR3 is CASSPSFYNEQFF. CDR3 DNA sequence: TGTGCCAGCAGTCCCTCCTTCTACAATGAGCAGTTCTTC.

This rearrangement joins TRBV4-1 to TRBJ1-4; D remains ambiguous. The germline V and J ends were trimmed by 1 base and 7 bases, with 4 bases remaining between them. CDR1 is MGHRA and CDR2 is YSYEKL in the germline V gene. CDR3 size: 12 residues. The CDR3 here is CASSQVPEKLFF. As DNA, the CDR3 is TGCGCCAGCAGCCAAGTTCCTGAAAAACTGTTTTTT.

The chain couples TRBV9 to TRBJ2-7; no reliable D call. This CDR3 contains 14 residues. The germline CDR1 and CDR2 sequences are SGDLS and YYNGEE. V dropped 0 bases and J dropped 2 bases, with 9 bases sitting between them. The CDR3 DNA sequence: TGTGCCAGCAGCGTAGGGGATGACCCCTACGAGCAGTACTTC. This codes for CASSVGDDPYEQYF. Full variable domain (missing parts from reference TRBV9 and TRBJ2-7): DSGVTQTPKHLITATGQRVTLRCSPRSGDLSVYWYQQSLDQGLQFLIQYYNGEERAKGNILERFSAQQFPDLHSELNLSSLELGDSALYFCASSVGDDPYEQYFGPGTRLTVT.

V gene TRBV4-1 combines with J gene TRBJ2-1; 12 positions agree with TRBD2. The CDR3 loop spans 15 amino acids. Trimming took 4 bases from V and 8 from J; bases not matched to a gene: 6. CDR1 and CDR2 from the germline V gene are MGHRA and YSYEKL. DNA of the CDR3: TGCGCCAGCAGCCCCGGACTAGCGGGACAGTATGAGCAGTTCTTC. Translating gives CASSPGLAGQYEQFF.